A selection of T cell receptor beta chains follows, all from one sample in a study of blood T cell repertoires in COVID-19. Assay used: immunoSEQ multiplex PCR; TCRdb lists only in-frame clones, some missing. The profile shows about 92,000 clones, approximately 88% of them singletons. The sequenced material came from peripheral blood. These receptors were collected from a woman aged 55 to 70 with COVID-19, enrolled during active disease. CDR3s include the opening cysteine and the closing phenylalanine or tryptophan. The order of the fields is V gene, clone size, D gene, J gene, CDR3 DNA, CDR3 protein. The D gene is left open where the match is weak. Expanded clones are given a class, and other clones once, few, many or no size at all.

TRBV7-2	few	TRBD1	TRBJ1-2	TGTGCCAGCAGCTTATCGGTCGGACAGGCGGCTGGTACCTTC	CASSLSVGQAAGTF
TRBV5-5	.	.	TRBJ2-7	TGTGCCAGCAGCTATCTCTACGAGCAGTACTTC	CASSYLYEQYF
TRBV19	.	.	TRBJ1-2	TGTGCCAGTAGTATCCCGGCTAACTATGGCTACACCTTC	CASSIPANYGYTF
TRBV3-1/TRBV3-2	.	.	TRBJ1-1	TGTGCCAGCAGCAATCGGGGAGTGGCTTTCTTT	CASSNRGVAFF
TRBV6-5	.	.	TRBJ1-3	TGTGCCAGCAGTTATTCTGATAGAGTTAACACCATATATTTT	CASSYSDRVNTIYF
TRBV5-1	.	.	TRBJ2-5	TGCGCCAGCAGCTTGGCATCAAGGGGAACTTTTTCGACCCAGTACTTC	CASSLASRGTFSTQYF
TRBV2	.	TRBD2	TRBJ2-5	TGTGCCAGCAGTGCTCAGGAGCGGGGATACCAAGAGACCCAGTACTTC	CASSAQERGYQETQYF
TRBV24-1	.	.	TRBJ2-7	TGTGCCACCAGTGATGGGGGCCGGGGCGAGCAGTACTTC	CATSDGGRGEQYF
TRBV7-2	.	.	TRBJ1-3	TGTGCCAGCAGCTTGGGGGCCTCTGGAAACACCATATATTTT	CASSLGASGNTIYF
TRBV7-9	few	TRBD1	TRBJ2-7	TGTGCCAGCAGCTTAAGAGGGACAGGGGGCGAGCAGTACTTC	CASSLRGTGGEQYF
TRBV19	.	.	TRBJ1-2	TGTGCCAGTAGTGTCGGGGGACGAGGCTACACCTTC	CASSVGGRGYTF
TRBV6-5	.	TRBD1	TRBJ2-7	TGTGCCAGCAGAGCACAGGGACAGTCCTACGAGCAGTACTTC	CASRAQGQSYEQYF
TRBV7-9	few	.	TRBJ1-5	TGTGCCAGCAGCTTAGATGTGGGGGGGGAGGATCAGCCCCAGCATTTT	CASSLDVGGEDQPQHF
TRBV9	.	TRBD1	TRBJ1-1	TGTGCCAGCAGCGAAAACAGGGGTAACACTGAAGCTTTCTTT	CASSENRGNTEAFF
TRBV30	.	TRBD2	TRBJ2-7	TGTGCCTGGAGACCAGCGGGGGGTACCTACGAGCAGTACTTC	CAWRPAGGTYEQYF
TRBV5-6	.	.	TRBJ1-1	TGTGCCAGCAGCCCGGGCGGCGGGCGGGCTGAAGCTTTCTTT	CASSPGGGRAEAFF
TRBV7-9	.	TRBD2	TRBJ2-5	TGTGCCAGCAGCTTTAGCGGGGCTAAAGAGACCCAGTACTTC	CASSFSGAKETQYF
TRBV3-1/TRBV3-2	.	.	TRBJ2-5	TGTGCCAGCAGCCAAGGGAGGACAGCCCAAGAGACCCAGTACTTC	CASSQGRTAQETQYF
TRBV9	.	.	TRBJ1-3	TGTGCCAGCAGCGTAGAGGCGGGGGCCACCATATATTTT	CASSVEAGATIYF
TRBV5-1	once	TRBD2	TRBJ2-5	TGCGCCAGCAGCCCGAGCGGGGGCGAGCTAGAGACCCAGTACTTC	CASSPSGGELETQYF
TRBV6-5	.	TRBD1	TRBJ1-1	TGTGCCAGCAGTTTGGACAGGGGAAACACTGAAGCTTTCTTT	CASSLDRGNTEAFF
TRBV5-1	.	.	TRBJ1-3	TGCGCCAGCAGCCGCGACTCTGGAAACACCATATATTTT	CASSRDSGNTIYF
TRBV6-5	.	.	TRBJ1-1	TGTGCCAGCAGTTACTCGGTCAGGCGCACTGAAGCTTTCTTT	CASSYSVRRTEAFF
TRBV7-8	.	TRBD1	TRBJ1-1	TGTGCCAGCAGACCCGCGACAGGGAGTGTGTCGAACACTGAAGCTTTCTTT	CASRPATGSVSNTEAFF
TRBV4-1	.	.	TRBJ1-5	TGCGCCAGCAGCCAATCCGGTAGCAATCAGCCCCAGCATTTT	CASSQSGSNQPQHF
TRBV28	once	TRBD1	TRBJ1-2	TGTGCCAGCAGTCCCGGGACAGGGGGCGGGTATGGCTACACCTTC	CASSPGTGGGYGYTF
TRBV6-2/TRBV6-3	.	.	TRBJ1-2	TGTGCCAGCAGTTATGGACAGCGACGCTATGGCTACACCTTC	CASSYGQRRYGYTF
TRBV7-3	.	TRBD1	TRBJ1-6	TGTGCCAGCAGCTACGGACAGGGCTTACCCCTCCACTTT	CASSYGQGLPLHF
TRBV6-5	.	TRBD1	TRBJ1-2	TGTGCCAGCAGCGGGGACAGGGAATTGGACTATGGCTACACCTTC	CASSGDRELDYGYTF
TRBV30	.	TRBD1	TRBJ1-5	TGTGCCGGCCTATGGCAGACAGGGCTCAATCAGCCCCAGCATTTT	CAGLWQTGLNQPQHF
TRBV5-1	few	.	TRBJ1-1	TGCGCCAGCAACTCACTGCAGGGGACTGAAGCTTTCTTT	CASNSLQGTEAFF
TRBV4-2	.	TRBD2	TRBJ2-5	TGTGCCAGCAGCCAAGAAGGCCTAGCGGGGGGGGAGACCCAGTACTTC	CASSQEGLAGGETQYF
TRBV11-2	once	TRBD1	TRBJ2-3	TGTGCCAGCAGACCCGGTGGCTGGGGACAGCTAGACACAGATACGCAGTATTTT	CASRPGGWGQLDTDTQYF
TRBV7-2	.	.	TRBJ1-3	TGTGCCAGCACCCCCACAGGGATCTCTGGAAACACCATATATTTT	CASTPTGISGNTIYF
TRBV7-3	.	.	TRBJ1-1	TGTGCCAGCAGCGGAGACAGGAACACTGAAGCTTTCTTT	CASSGDRNTEAFF
TRBV6-5	.	TRBD1	TRBJ1-2	TGTGCCAGCAGTTACACAGGGGGCGATGGCTACACCTTC	CASSYTGGDGYTF
TRBV2	few	.	TRBJ1-6	TGTGCCAGCAGTGTGTTGACCTCGGAGTCACCCCTCCACTTT	CASSVLTSESPLHF
TRBV2	.	TRBD1	TRBJ1-4	TGTGCCAGCAGCGGGGACAGGGTTGCGACTAATGAAAAACTGTTTTTT	CASSGDRVATNEKLFF
TRBV5-8	.	TRBD2	TRBJ2-2	TGTGCGCAGCAGCCGGGGGGGGCGACGAACACCGGGGAGCTGTTTTTT	CAQQPGGATNTGELFF
TRBV12-3/TRBV12-4	.	.	TRBJ1-2	TGTGCCAGCAGTTTTGCCAGGGTGGATGGCTACACCTTC	CASSFARVDGYTF
TRBV5-1	.	.	TRBJ2-7	TGCGCCAGCAGCCGTGGAGGGATTAGCGCCTACGAGCAGTACTTC	CASSRGGISAYEQYF
TRBV20-1	.	.	TRBJ2-7	TGCAGTGTTAAGGGGGAGTACTTC	CSVKGEYF
TRBV6-5	.	.	TRBJ2-7	TGTGCCAGCAGAACAGCCTACGAGCAGTACTTC	CASRTAYEQYF
TRBV4-3	.	TRBD1	TRBJ2-7	TGCGCCAGCAGCCAAGAGTTGGCAGGGGGCCGGTACGAGCAGTACTTC	CASSQELAGGRYEQYF
TRBV4-2	.	.	TRBJ1-3	TGTGCCAGCAGCCAAGATCGACAGATAGGAAACACCATATATTTT	CASSQDRQIGNTIYF
TRBV7-6	.	TRBD2	TRBJ2-5	TGTGCCAGCAGCCGAGGACTAGGAGGGGCGGGGACCCAGTACTTC	CASSRGLGGAGTQYF
TRBV4-1	.	.	TRBJ1-6	TGCGCCAGCAGCCTCCTCCCCGCGGCAGCCAATTCACCCCTCCACTTT	CASSLLPAAANSPLHF
TRBV6-5	.	TRBD1	TRBJ1-2	TGTGCCACCCACCACCTGACAGGGCGATACTATGGCTACACCTTC	CATHHLTGRYYGYTF
TRBV7-2	few	TRBD2	TRBJ2-7	TGTGCCAGCAGCTCCGGCCCGGGCGGGGGGCCGGGGTACGAGCAGTACTTC	CASSSGPGGGPGYEQYF